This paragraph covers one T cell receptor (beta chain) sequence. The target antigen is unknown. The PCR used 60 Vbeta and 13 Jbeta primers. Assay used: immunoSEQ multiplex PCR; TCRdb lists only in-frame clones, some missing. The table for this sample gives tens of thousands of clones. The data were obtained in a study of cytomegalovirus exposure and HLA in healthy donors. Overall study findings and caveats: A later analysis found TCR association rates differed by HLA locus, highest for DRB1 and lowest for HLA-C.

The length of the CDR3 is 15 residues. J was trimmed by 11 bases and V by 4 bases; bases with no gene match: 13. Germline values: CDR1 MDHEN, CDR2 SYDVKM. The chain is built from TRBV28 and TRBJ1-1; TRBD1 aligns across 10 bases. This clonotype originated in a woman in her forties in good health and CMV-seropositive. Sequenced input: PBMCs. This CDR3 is CASSSPSGTGAGAFF. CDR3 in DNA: TGTGCCAGCAGTTCCCCCTCCGGGACAGGGGCGGGGGCTTTCTTT.